This entry lists 20 T cell receptor beta chains sequenced from one sample in a study of T cell therapy after organ transplantation. Some clones are missing from TCRdb's copy, which holds only in-frame ones; the method was immunoSEQ multiplex PCR. Of 20,000 to 25,000 clones in the sample, roughly 84% were seen once. Their specific antigens are unknown. The time point here: 20-29 weeks after completion of therapy. The source was CD8+ T cells from blood, collected after autologous CMV-specific T cell therapy. The receptors originated from a human patient who had received a solid organ transplant and had CMV disease. The graft donor may have contributed some T cells.

This clone was observed a single time. The chain uses TRBV28 and TRBJ1-1; D gene unclear. This CDR3 spans 14 amino acids. The germline CDR1 and CDR2 sequences are MDHEN and SYDVKM. Trimming left V 4 bases short and J 1 base short, with 10 bases between. CDR3 coding DNA: TGTGCCAGCAGTTCGCGACGGGAGAACACTGAAGCTTTCTTT. Its translation is CASSSRRENTEAFF.

The gene calls are TRBV5-4 and TRBJ1-6; no clear D gene. The V end was cut by 2 bases, the J end by 0 bases, with 9 bases between. The CDR3 length is 16 residues. Per germline, CDR1 SGHNT and CDR2 YYREEE (reference sequence). The CDR3 spells CASSLAEGSYNSPLHF. The CDR3 nucleotides are TGTGCCAGCAGCTTAGCCGAGGGCTCCTATAATTCACCCCTCCACTTT.

The V and J genes are TRBV4-2 and TRBJ2-7; D is unclear. Trimming took 1 base from V and 5 from J, leaving 3 bases between them. This CDR3 is 11 amino acids long. Per germline, CDR1 LGHNA and CDR2 YNFKEQ. The DNA of the CDR3 is TGTGCCAGCAGCCAAGGGGACGAGCAGTACTTC. It codes for CASSQGDEQYF.

J is TRBJ2-1 and V is TRBV28; D unclear. V dropped 3 bases and J dropped 8 bases, with 11 bases sitting between them. CDR3 length: 13 residues. The germline V gene encodes CDR1 MDHEN and CDR2 SYDVKM. The CDR3 bases are TGTGCCAGCAGTTTTGAGGCAGAAGATGAGCAGTTCTTC. Encoded protein: CASSFEAEDEQFF.

Details on this clone: This CDR3 is also generated by other DNA sequences in the sample. The rearrangement links TRBV6-5 to TRBJ2-3; TRBD1 aligns across 7 bases. The CDR3 length is 14 residues. Trimming cost V 6 bases and J 2 bases; bases outside gene matches: 5. Germline lookup yields CDR1 MNHEY and CDR2 SVGAGI. In nucleotides, the CDR3 is TGTGCCAGCAGCCCGGGACAGTTCACAGATACGCAGTATTTT. It is translated as CASSPGQFTDTQYF.

The rearrangement uses TRBV7-9 and TRBJ2-3, with 8 bases aligning to TRBD2. The CDR3 is 14 residues long. Germline-derived CDR1 and CDR2 are SEHNR and FQNEAQ (reference sequence). The trim removed 5 bases at V and 2 bases at J, leaving 3 bases unmatched. In nucleotides, the CDR3 is TGTGCCAGCAGCCTTAGCGGGGACACAGATACGCAGTATTTT. It translates to CASSLSGDTDTQYF.

The chain joins TRBV28 to TRBJ2-7; unclear D gene. Germline assignment: CDR1 MDHEN and CDR2 SYDVKM. Trimming pared 3 bases from V and 3 bases from J, leaving 6 bases between. The CDR3 loop spans 12 amino acids. The CDR3 is CASSFTNYEQYF. The CDR3 DNA is TGTGCCAGCAGTTTTACGAACTACGAGCAGTACTTC.

Worth noting for this clone: Other DNA sequences within the sample encode an identical CDR3. The rearrangement links TRBV6-4 to TRBJ2-3, with 9 bases lining up with TRBD2. The germline V gene has CDR1 MRHNA and CDR2 SNTAGT. This CDR3 comprises 15 residues. V shed 3 bases, J shed 0 bases, and the junction held 1 base outside the gene matches. CDR3 nucleotides: TGTGCCAGCAGTGAGCTAGCGGGGAGCACAGATACGCAGTATTTT. It translates to CASSELAGSTDTQYF.

The V and J genes are TRBV11-2 and TRBJ1-2, with 7 bases matching TRBD1. From germline, CDR1 is SGHAT and CDR2 FQNNGV. V lost 0 bases to trimming and J lost 3 bases; unmatched junction nucleotides: 13. There are 18 residues in the CDR3. The CDR3 nucleotides read TGTGCCAGCAGCTTAGATCCCTCCCCGACAGGGTACGACTATGGCTACACCTTC. Its protein product is CASSLDPSPTGYDYGYTF.

The V and J genes are TRBV9 and TRBJ2-7; TRBD2 matches 11 bases. V lost 3 bases and J lost 4; bases outside the gene matches: 12. CDR1 is SGDLS, CDR2 YYNGEE, per germline. This CDR3 region has 17 residues. CDR3 residues: CASSDSSTSGVSYEQYF. CDR3 sequence (DNA): TGTGCCAGCAGCGACTCATCGACTAGCGGGGTTAGTTACGAGCAGTACTTC.

The chain employs TRBV27 and TRBJ2-1; a possible D gene is TRBD1 (5 bases). This CDR3 comprises 14 residues. CDR1 and CDR2 (germline): MNHEY, SMNVEV (reference sequence). Trimming stripped 4 bases from V and 9 bases from J, with 16 bases between. The CDR3 loop is CASSSVLRAGEQFF. In DNA, the CDR3 is TGTGCCAGCAGTTCGGTTCTCAGGGCCGGTGAGCAGTTCTTC.

This rearrangement joins TRBV5-4 to TRBJ2-7, with 8 bases that match TRBD1. The CDR3 is 15 residues long. Germline lookup yields CDR1 SGHNT and CDR2 YYREEE (reference sequence). After removal of 2 bases from V and 6 bases from J, the junction contained 10 bases not matched to a gene. The CDR3 here is CASSLPGQGQPEQYF. DNA for the CDR3: TGTGCCAGCAGCTTACCCGGACAGGGTCAGCCCGAGCAGTACTTC.

This chain joins TRBV7-6 and TRBJ2-3, with D possibly TRBD1 on 7 matching bases. The CDR3 has 15 amino acids. Germline CDR1 and CDR2: SGHVS and FNYEAQ. V shed 1 base and J shed 2 bases, with 10 bases lying between them. This CDR3 reads CASSLGRGPTDTQYF. CDR3 nucleotide sequence: TGTGCCAGCAGCTTAGGGAGGGGGCCCACAGATACGCAGTATTTT.

V is TRBV7-9 and J is TRBJ1-1, with unresolved D. The CDR3 extends over 13 amino acids. CDR1 is SEHNR and CDR2 is FQNEAQ in the germline V gene (reference sequence). Trimming removed 2 bases from V and 7 bases from J, with 11 bases in between. The CDR3 sequence is CASSLPRVHEAFF. The CDR3, as DNA: TGTGCCAGCAGCTTACCACGGGTCCATGAAGCTTTCTTT.

The CDR3 sequence is CASSQGGIGKTQYF. The CDR3 DNA sequence: TGTGCCAGCAGTCAGGGCGGGATAGGAAAGACCCAGTACTTC. The chain recombines TRBV27 with TRBJ2-5, with D perhaps TRBD2 (6 bases). V gave up 5 bases and J gave up 6 bases, with 16 bases separating them. Germline-derived CDR1 and CDR2 are MNHEY and SMNVEV (reference sequence). This CDR3 has 14 amino acids.

The chain recombines TRBV15 with TRBJ2-3; TRBD2 matches 9 bases. Germline CDR1 LNHNV, CDR2 YYDKDF (reference sequence). J gave up 4 bases and V 0 bases, and 2 bases lay outside the gene matches. The CDR3 has 15 residues. The CDR3 region has the DNA TGTGCCACCAGCAGAGATGCGGGGGGGCCAGATACGCAGTATTTT. This translates into CATSRDAGGPDTQYF.

The chain recombines TRBV29-1 with TRBJ1-1; no firm D call. Germline V gene sequence: CDR1 SQVTM, CDR2 ANQGSEA. V was cut by 2 bases and J by 0 bases, with 10 bases left in between. CDR3 length equals 14 residues. As DNA, the CDR3 is TGCAGCGTTGAAAGTCAGTCAATGAACACTGAAGCTTTCTTT. It translates to CSVESQSMNTEAFF.

The J gene is TRBJ2-5, the V gene TRBV30, with a possible D match to TRBD2 (6 bases). Between the trimmed V and J ends, which lost 2 bases and 5 bases, there was a span of 9 bases. Germline V gives CDR1 GTSNPN, CDR2 SVGIG (reference sequence). The CDR3 is 12 amino acids. This CDR3 is CAWSHGGETQYF. Here the CDR3 DNA reads TGTGCCTGGAGTCACGGGGGTGAGACCCAGTACTTC. The whole variable domain, filled in from reference TRBV30 and TRBJ2-5, reads SQTIHQWPATLVQPVGSPLSLECTVEGTSNPNLYWYRQAAGRGLQLLFYSVGIGQISSEVPQNLSASRPQDRQFILSSKKLLLSDSGFYLCAWSHGGETQYFGPGTRLLVL.

This clone is medium-sized (0.01 to 0.1%) within its sample. V is TRBV6-1 and J is TRBJ2-1; 8 bases line up with TRBD1. The CDR3 covers 15 residues. V lost 2 bases and J lost 2; bases outside the gene matches: 2. Looked up from germline, CDR1 is MNHNS and CDR2 is SASEGT. The CDR3 spells CASSESGGAYNEQFF. DNA of the CDR3: TGTGCCAGCAGTGAATCAGGGGGCGCCTACAATGAGCAGTTCTTC.

The V gene is TRBV29-1, the J gene TRBJ2-2; D is perhaps TRBD2 (6 bases). Germline V lookup: CDR1 SQVTM, CDR2 ANQGSEA. The CDR3 contains 15 residues. V was shortened by 6 bases and J by 2 bases, with 16 bases between the two germline ends. CDR3 nucleotides: TGCAGCGTGGGGGGTGCAGCAGCAAACACCGGGGAGCTGTTTTTT. Its protein is CSVGGAAANTGELFF.